What follows are 13 T cell receptor beta chains derived from one specimen sequenced in a study of blood T cell repertoires in COVID-19. TCRdb keeps only in-frame clones here, not all; method: immunoSEQ multiplex PCR. The sample consists of approximately 180,000 clones, about 79% of them appearing once. Sequencing was done on a sample of peripheral blood. These receptors came from a woman in her 70s with acute or convalescent COVID-19.

This clone came up a few times. The chain uses TRBV7-3 and TRBJ2-1; D possibly corresponds to TRBD2 (6 bases). This CDR3 is built from 13 residues. Germline V lookup: CDR1 SGHTA, CDR2 FQGTGA. The V end lost 5 bases, the J end lost 7 bases, and 12 bases lay between the germline ends. The CDR3 bases are TGTGCCAGCAGCCCGGGACTCTCAAATGAGCAGTTCTTC. It encodes CASSPGLSNEQFF.

V is TRBV18 and J is TRBJ2-1; a weak D match, TRBD2 (6 bases). V was shortened by 0 bases and J by 2 bases, with 11 bases between the two germline ends. This CDR3 has 16 residues. Germline V gene data show CDR1 as KGHSH and CDR2 as LQKENI. Here the CDR3 reads CASSPPQGGTYNEQFF. The CDR3 bases are TGTGCCAGCTCACCACCTCAAGGCGGGACCTACAATGAGCAGTTCTTC.

This clone has just a few counts. This sequence joins TRBV7-3 and TRBJ2-2, with D possibly TRBD2 on 5 matching bases. V lost 1 base, J lost 1 base, and 7 bases lay in between. The CDR3 spans 15 residues. The germline V gene has CDR1 SGHTA and CDR2 FQGTGA. DNA of the CDR3: TGTGCCAGCAGCTTAATGGCGGGGAACACCGGGGAGCTGTTTTTT. It yields the protein CASSLMAGNTGELFF.

The CDR3 is CASSLGQGYSNQPQHF. Here the CDR3 DNA reads TGTGCCAGCAGCCTGGGTCAGGGGTATAGCAATCAGCCCCAGCATTTT. The rearrangement links TRBV27 to TRBJ1-5; D possibly corresponds to TRBD1 (6 bases). Per germline, CDR1 MNHEY and CDR2 SMNVEV (reference sequence). V was pared by 6 bases and J by 0 bases, with 15 bases between. The length of the CDR3 is 16 residues.

V gene TRBV6-1 combines with J gene TRBJ2-7; D is perhaps TRBD2 (7 bases). This CDR3 comprises 14 residues. Germline CDR1 and CDR2: MNHNS and SASEGT. Trimming pared 1 base from V and 2 bases from J, leaving 9 bases between. CDR3: CASSEVGGPYEQYF. The CDR3 DNA follows: TGTGCCAGCAGTGAAGTCGGGGGGCCCTACGAGCAGTACTTC.

The rearrangement links TRBV14 to TRBJ1-1; D perhaps matches TRBD1 (5 bases). Trimming removed 4 bases from V and 7 bases from J, with 13 bases in between. There are 13 residues in the CDR3. The germline CDR1 and CDR2 sequences are SGHDN and FVKESK. The CDR3 loop reads CASSPSGGGEAFF. Here the CDR3 DNA reads TGTGCCAGCAGCCCGTCGGGGGGGGGTGAAGCTTTCTTT.

The chain employs TRBV5-5 and TRBJ2-7; 7 bases align to TRBD2. This CDR3 spans 15 amino acids. The germline CDR1 and CDR2 sequences are SGHKS and YYEKEE (reference sequence). V gave up 3 bases and J gave up 1 base; unmatched junction bases: 7. The CDR3 loop is CASSSHAGVSYEQYF. For the CDR3, the DNA is TGTGCCAGCAGCTCCCACGCGGGAGTTTCCTACGAGCAGTACTTC.

This sequence joins TRBV15 and TRBJ1-4; 7 positions agree with TRBD1. Looked up from germline, CDR1 is LNHNV and CDR2 is YYDKDF (reference sequence). The V and J ends lost 5 bases and 8 bases, in that order; junction bases with no gene match: 8. This CDR3 has 14 amino acids. CDR3 coding DNA: TGTGCCACCAGCGTCCGGAGGGGGCTGGAAAAACTGTTTTTT. Its protein is CATSVRRGLEKLFF.

The V gene is TRBV12-5, the J gene TRBJ2-5; 7 bases map to TRBD2. Germline CDR1 LGHNT, CDR2 FRNRAP. The CDR3 is made up of 17 amino acids. The J segment lost 5 bases and the V segment lost 6 bases, leaving 18 bases of the junction unmatched. Here the CDR3 DNA reads TGTGCTAGTGGCTCTACGTCTCAGGGCGGGAGACGGGAGACCCAGTACTTC. This sequence encodes CASGSTSQGGRRETQYF.

This clone was observed a few times. V and J are TRBV10-3 and TRBJ2-7; the D gene is possibly TRBD1 (6 bases). CDR1 ENHRY and CDR2 SYGVKD come from the germline V gene. The length of the CDR3 is 13 residues. V was trimmed by 9 bases and J by 5 bases, leaving 17 bases between them. The CDR3 loop is CAMGTGHYNEQYF. The CDR3, as DNA: TGTGCCATGGGCACGGGACACTATAACGAGCAGTACTTC.

The rearrangement joins TRBV7-2 to TRBJ1-2; D is uncertain. V was shortened by 2 bases and J by 7 bases, with 11 bases between the two germline ends. From germline, CDR1 is SGHTA and CDR2 FQGNSA. The CDR3 spans 13 residues. CDR3 DNA sequence: TGTGCCAGCAGCTTAAGCGAGGGAGCTGGCTACACCTTC. Protein sequence: CASSLSEGAGYTF.

This chain joins TRBV5-1 and TRBJ2-3, with TRBD2 as a possible D gene (5 bases). CDR3 length: 15 residues. The V end was cut by 2 bases, the J end by 3 bases, with 13 bases between. Germline CDR1 and CDR2: SGHRS and YFSETQ. In nucleotides, the CDR3 is TGCGCCAGCAGCTTCGGACTGCCACGTACAGATACGCAGTATTTT. The encoded protein is CASSFGLPRTDTQYF.

This clone was seen more than once but under ten times. The V call is TRBV7-9, the J call TRBJ2-5; 11 positions match TRBD2. V lost 5 bases, J lost 5 bases, and 4 bases stayed unmatched. CDR3 length: 14 amino acids. Germline V gene lookup returns CDR1 SEHNR and CDR2 FQNEAQ (reference sequence). CDR3 amino acids: CASSQGLAVETQYF. The CDR3 nucleotides are TGTGCCAGCAGCCAGGGACTAGCGGTCGAGACCCAGTACTTC.